This T cell receptor (beta chain) was observed in a study of blood T cell repertoires in COVID-19. Study as a whole: The United States, Italy and Spain supplied acute and convalescent COVID-19 samples.

This clone came up once. With 6 bases removed from V and 0 bases from J, the gap between germline ends came to 10 bases. This CDR3 has 14 residues. The germline V gene encodes CDR1 KGHSH and CDR2 LQKENI. Assay: immunoSEQ multiplex PCR; the TCRdb copy retains only in-frame clones and omits some. The sample includes roughly 190,000 clones, around 90% of them seen just once. The TCR sequence derives from a man aged 40-49 years with active or convalescent COVID-19. The source material was peripheral blood. The chain combines TRBV18 with TRBJ2-3; the D gene is possibly TRBD2 (6 bases). The DNA of the CDR3 is TGTGCCAGCTCGGGTGCGGGAAGCACAGATACGCAGTATTTT. Translation: CASSGAGSTDTQYF.